The clone carrying this T cell receptor beta chain was observed a handful of times. What it binds is not known. This sample is part of a study of T cell repertoires in cytomegalovirus infection. Turning to the study itself: Newly reported HLA-C-restricted and thoroughly characterized HLA-B-restricted CMV epitopes were employed. CMV infection and matching HLA type were both indicated by public TCR beta signatures.

Each CDR3 protein is one row after TCRdb ran MiXCR on the reads. The table records 650,000 to 900,000 distinct CDR3 sequences, 32% of them present only once. Whole-study findings and limits: There were HLA-C-restricted CMV-specific TCR beta clonotypes dominating the ex vivo response. Cumulative public TCR beta family frequency identified carriers of CMV plus the relevant HLA.

This clonotype originated in a human donor in good health (CMV status not recorded). Some clones in this sample may be carry-over from other donors' samples. Material: cultured CD8+ T cells from PBMCs, obtained from culture after CMV antigen stimulation.

CDR3 sequence reads: CASSLKGVPDTQYF. The CDR3 bases are TGTGCCAGCAGCTTAAAGGGGGTACCGGATACGCAGTATTTT. V gene TRBV7-3 combines with J gene TRBJ2-3; weak D call: TRBD1 (6 bases). Per the germline V gene, CDR1 is SGHTA and CDR2 is FQGTGA. V lost 1 base, J lost 6 bases, and 11 bases lay in between. This CDR3 has 14 residues.